A single sample is the source of the 10 T cell receptor beta chains below, sequenced in a study of cytomegalovirus exposure and HLA in healthy donors. PCR involved 60 Vbeta and 13 Jbeta primers. Using immunoSEQ multiplex PCR, the repertoire was profiled, and TCRdb retains in-frame clones only, with some absent. The repertoire holds about 94,000 clones, with around two thirds as singletons. Sequencing was carried out using PBMCs. Source of these receptors: a man aged 25-45 years in good health and CMV-seronegative.

This chain uses TRBV7-9 with TRBJ1-4, with D possibly TRBD1 on 6 matching bases. The CDR3 is 15 amino acids. The germline gives CDR1 SEHNR, CDR2 FQNEAQ (reference sequence). The V and J ends lost 1 base and 7 bases respectively, with 13 bases between them. In nucleotides, the CDR3 is TGTGCCAGCAGCTTAGAGAGGGGGTTGGGTGAAAAACTGTTTTTT. As protein: CASSLERGLGEKLFF.

The chain links TRBV19 to TRBJ2-7; a weak D match, TRBD2 (6 bases). CDR1 is LNHDA, CDR2 SQIVND, per germline (reference sequence). The CDR3 length is 16 residues. Trimming took 1 base from V and 0 from J, leaving 13 bases between them. The CDR3 coding sequence is TGTGCCAGTAGTATAGGGCCTAGCGCTGACTCCTACGAGCAGTACTTC. Translated: CASSIGPSADSYEQYF.

This clone turned up a few times. The chain links TRBV7-3 to TRBJ2-2; D may be TRBD1 (5 bases). V was cut by 2 bases and J by 8 bases, with 12 bases left in between. CDR1 and CDR2 (germline): SGHTA, FQGTGA. The CDR3 is 14 residues long. DNA of the CDR3: TGTGCCAGCAGCTTATTGGGGCCTGTAGGGGAGCTGTTTTTT. Its protein is CASSLLGPVGELFF.

The chain joins TRBV9 to TRBJ2-1, with 8 bases fitting TRBD2. V dropped 1 base and J dropped 7; count of bases not matched to a gene: 7. Germline V lookup: CDR1 SGDLS, CDR2 YYNGEE. CDR3 length: 15 amino acids. CDR3 sequence (DNA): TGTGCCAGCAGCGTACGCGGGGGGCGGTATAATGAGCAGTTCTTC. Translation gives CASSVRGGRYNEQFF.

The chain couples TRBV27 to TRBJ2-2, with TRBD2 identical over 8 bases. The V gene's germline CDR1 is MNHEY and CDR2 SMNVEV (reference sequence). The CDR3 totals 16 residues. The J segment lost 5 bases and the V segment lost 3 bases, leaving 8 bases of the junction unmatched. The CDR3 loop is CASSLRGAGGTGELFF. In nucleotides, the CDR3 is TGTGCCAGCAGTTTGAGGGGGGCGGGAGGAACCGGGGAGCTGTTTTTT.

Details on this clone: An end of the junction differs from the germline gene, which may be a read error. The chain recombines TRBV5-1 with TRBJ2-5; the D is unclear. The CDR3 loop spans 11 amino acids. The V gene's germline CDR1 is SGHRS and CDR2 YFSETQ. The CDR3 here is CASSTQEAQYF. CDR3 DNA: TGCGCCAGCAGCACACAAGAGGCCCAGTACTTC.

This sequence joins TRBV19 and TRBJ1-5; 11 bases map to TRBD1. Unmatched junction bases numbered 9, after V lost 7 bases and J lost 1 base. The CDR3 spans 17 residues. The germline V gene encodes CDR1 LNHDA and CDR2 SQIVND (reference sequence). The CDR3 DNA follows: TGTGCCAGTACCTGGACAGGGGGCCTCGGAAGCAATCAGCCCCAGCATTTT. It translates to CASTWTGGLGSNQPQHF.

The chain combines TRBV11-2 with TRBJ1-4, with D possibly matching TRBD1 (6 bases). Between the trimmed V and J ends, which lost 2 bases and 6 bases, there was a span of 13 bases. CDR1 is SGHAT and CDR2 is FQNNGV in the germline V gene. The CDR3 has 15 residues. This CDR3 is CASSLSGTIDEKLFF. The CDR3, as DNA: TGTGCCAGCAGCTTATCTGGGACAATAGATGAAAAACTGTTTTTT.

The count of this clone is one. V is TRBV2 and J is TRBJ2-7; D is possibly TRBD2 (5 bases). Trimming stripped 10 bases from V and 3 bases from J, with 19 bases between. The CDR3 covers 14 residues. The germline gives CDR1 SNHLY, CDR2 FYNNEI. DNA of the CDR3: TGTGCCACTCAATCGCCCGGACGGGACTACGAGCAGTACTTC. It codes for CATQSPGRDYEQYF.

As DNA, the CDR3 is TGTGCCCCCGGCCAGCGGGAGGGCCCAGTTACGCAGTATTTT. Its protein product is CAPGQREGPVTQYF. The chain recombines TRBV6-8 with TRBJ2-3; 10 nucleotides match TRBD2. The germline CDR1 and CDR2 sequences are MNHGY and SAAAGT. This CDR3 has 14 residues. V gave up 11 bases and J gave up 8 bases; unmatched junction bases: 13.